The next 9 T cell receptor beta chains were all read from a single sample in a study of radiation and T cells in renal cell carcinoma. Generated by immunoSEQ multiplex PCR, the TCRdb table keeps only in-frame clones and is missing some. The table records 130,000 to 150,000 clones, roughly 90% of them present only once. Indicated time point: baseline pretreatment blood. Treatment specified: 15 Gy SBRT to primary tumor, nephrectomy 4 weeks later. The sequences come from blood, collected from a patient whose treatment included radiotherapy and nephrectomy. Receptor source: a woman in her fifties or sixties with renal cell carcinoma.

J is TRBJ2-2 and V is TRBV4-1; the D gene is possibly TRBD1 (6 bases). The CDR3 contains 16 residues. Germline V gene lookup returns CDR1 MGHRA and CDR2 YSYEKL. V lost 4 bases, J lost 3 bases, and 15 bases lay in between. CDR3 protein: CASSLLPGHYTGELFF. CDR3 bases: TGCGCCAGCAGCCTACTTCCGGGACACTACACCGGGGAGCTGTTTTTT.

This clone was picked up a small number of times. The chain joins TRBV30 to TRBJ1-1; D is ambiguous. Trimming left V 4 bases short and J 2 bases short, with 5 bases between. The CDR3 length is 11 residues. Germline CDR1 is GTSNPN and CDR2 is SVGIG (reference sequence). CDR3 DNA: TGTGCCTGGAAGGGAAACACTGAAGCTTTCTTT. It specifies CAWKGNTEAFF.

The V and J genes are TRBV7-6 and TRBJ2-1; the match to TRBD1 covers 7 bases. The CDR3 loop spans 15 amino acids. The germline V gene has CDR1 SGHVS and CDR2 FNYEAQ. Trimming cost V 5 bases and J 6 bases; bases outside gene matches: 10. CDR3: CASSRGQPQTNEQFF. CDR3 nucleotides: TGTGCCAGCAGCAGGGGACAGCCCCAGACCAATGAGCAGTTCTTC.

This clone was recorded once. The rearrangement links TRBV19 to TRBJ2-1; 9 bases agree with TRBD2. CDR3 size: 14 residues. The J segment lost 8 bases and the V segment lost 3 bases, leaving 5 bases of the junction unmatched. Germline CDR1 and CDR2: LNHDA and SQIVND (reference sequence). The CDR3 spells CASSIGGGADEQFF. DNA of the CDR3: TGTGCCAGTAGTATTGGCGGGGGGGCCGATGAGCAGTTCTTC.

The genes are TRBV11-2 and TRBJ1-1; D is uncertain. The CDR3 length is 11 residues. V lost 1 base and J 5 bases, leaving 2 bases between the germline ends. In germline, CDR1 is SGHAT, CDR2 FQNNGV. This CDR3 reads CASSLATEAFF. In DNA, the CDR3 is TGTGCCAGCAGCTTAGCGACTGAAGCTTTCTTT.

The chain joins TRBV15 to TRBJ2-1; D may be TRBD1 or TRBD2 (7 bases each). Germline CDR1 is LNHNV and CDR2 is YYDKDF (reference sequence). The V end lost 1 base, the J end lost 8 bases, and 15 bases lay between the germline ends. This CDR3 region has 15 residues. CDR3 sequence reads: CATSRVGGGSDEQFF. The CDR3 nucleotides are TGTGCCACCAGCAGAGTGGGAGGGGGCTCCGATGAGCAGTTCTTC.

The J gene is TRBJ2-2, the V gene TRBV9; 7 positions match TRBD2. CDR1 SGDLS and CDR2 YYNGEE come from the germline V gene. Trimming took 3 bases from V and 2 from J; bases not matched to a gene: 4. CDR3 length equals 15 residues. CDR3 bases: TGTGCCAGCAGCGGGGTAGCGGGTAACACCGGGGAGCTGTTTTTT. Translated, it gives CASSGVAGNTGELFF.

Written as DNA, the CDR3 is TGTGCCAGTAGTATTACCGGGGGGGACTCCTACGAGCAGTACTTC. Translating it yields CASSITGGDSYEQYF. The chain joins TRBV19 to TRBJ2-7; 8 bases line up with TRBD2. The V gene end was trimmed by 3 bases and the J gene end by 0 bases; junction bases not matched to a gene: 4. This CDR3 spans 15 amino acids. CDR1 and CDR2 from the germline V gene are LNHDA and SQIVND (reference sequence).

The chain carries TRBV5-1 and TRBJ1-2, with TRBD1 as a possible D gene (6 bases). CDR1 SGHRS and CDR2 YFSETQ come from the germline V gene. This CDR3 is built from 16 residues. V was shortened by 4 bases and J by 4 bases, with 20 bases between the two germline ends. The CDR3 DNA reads TGCGCCAGCAGCCCACCACTACAGGGTTCCATCTATGGCTACACCTTC. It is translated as CASSPPLQGSIYGYTF.